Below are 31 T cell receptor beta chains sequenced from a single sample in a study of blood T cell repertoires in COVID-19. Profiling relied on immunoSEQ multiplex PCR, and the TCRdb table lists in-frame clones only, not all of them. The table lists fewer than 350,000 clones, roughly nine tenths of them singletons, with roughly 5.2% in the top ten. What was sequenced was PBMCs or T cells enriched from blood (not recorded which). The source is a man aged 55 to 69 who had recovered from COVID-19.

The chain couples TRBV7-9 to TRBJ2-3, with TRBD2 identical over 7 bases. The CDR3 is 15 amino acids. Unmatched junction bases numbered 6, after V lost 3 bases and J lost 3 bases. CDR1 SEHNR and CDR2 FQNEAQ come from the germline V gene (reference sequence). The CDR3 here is CASSFGRPQTDTQYF. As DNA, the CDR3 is TGTGCCAGCAGCTTCGGGAGGCCTCAAACAGATACGCAGTATTTT.

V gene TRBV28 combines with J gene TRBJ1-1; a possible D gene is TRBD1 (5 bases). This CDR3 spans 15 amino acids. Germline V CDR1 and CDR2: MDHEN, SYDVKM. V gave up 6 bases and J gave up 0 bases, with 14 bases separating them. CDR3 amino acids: CASSLHRTVNTEAFF. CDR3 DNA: TGTGCCAGCAGCCTTCACAGGACGGTGAACACTGAAGCTTTCTTT.

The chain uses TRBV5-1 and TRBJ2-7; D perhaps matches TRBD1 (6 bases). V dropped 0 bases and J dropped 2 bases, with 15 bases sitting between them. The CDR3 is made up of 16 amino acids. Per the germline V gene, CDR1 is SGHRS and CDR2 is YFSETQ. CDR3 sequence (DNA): TGCGCCAGCAGCTTGGATCCGGGACAAGGGACCTACGAGCAGTACTTC. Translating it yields CASSLDPGQGTYEQYF.

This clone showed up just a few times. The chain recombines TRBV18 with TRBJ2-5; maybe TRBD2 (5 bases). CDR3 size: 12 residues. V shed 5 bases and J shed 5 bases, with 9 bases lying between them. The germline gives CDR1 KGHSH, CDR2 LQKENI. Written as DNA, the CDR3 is TGTGCCAGCTCAGGGAGTAGCGAGACCCAGTACTTC. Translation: CASSGSSETQYF.

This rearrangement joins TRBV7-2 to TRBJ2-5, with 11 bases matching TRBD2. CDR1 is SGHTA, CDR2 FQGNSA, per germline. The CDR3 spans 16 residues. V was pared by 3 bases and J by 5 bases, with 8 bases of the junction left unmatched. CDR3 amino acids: CASSLAGLAALETQYF. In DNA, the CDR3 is TGTGCCAGCAGCTTGGCGGGACTAGCGGCTTTGGAGACCCAGTACTTC.

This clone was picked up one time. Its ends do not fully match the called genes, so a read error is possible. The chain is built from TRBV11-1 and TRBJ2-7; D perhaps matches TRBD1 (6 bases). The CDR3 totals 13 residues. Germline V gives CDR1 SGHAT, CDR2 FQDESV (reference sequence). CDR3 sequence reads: CAGSPTGTYEQYF. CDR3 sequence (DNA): TGTGCCGGCAGCCCTACAGGGACCTACGAGCAGTACTTC.

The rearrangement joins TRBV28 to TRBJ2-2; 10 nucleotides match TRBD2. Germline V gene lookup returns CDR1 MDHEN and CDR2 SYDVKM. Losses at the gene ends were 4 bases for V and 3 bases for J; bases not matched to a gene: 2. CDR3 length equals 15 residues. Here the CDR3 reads CASSSLAGDTGELFF. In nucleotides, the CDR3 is TGTGCCAGCAGTTCGCTAGCGGGAGACACCGGGGAGCTGTTTTTT. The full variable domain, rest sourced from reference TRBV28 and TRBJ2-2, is DVKVTQSSRYLVKRTGEKVFLECVQDMDHENMFWYRQDPGLGLRLIYFSYDVKMKEKGDIPEGYSVSREKKERFSLILESASTNQTSMYLCASSSLAGDTGELFFGEGSRLTVL.

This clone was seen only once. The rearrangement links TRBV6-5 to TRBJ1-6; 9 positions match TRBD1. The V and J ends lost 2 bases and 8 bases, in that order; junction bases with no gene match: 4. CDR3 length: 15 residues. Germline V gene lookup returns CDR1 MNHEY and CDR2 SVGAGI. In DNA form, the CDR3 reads TGTGCCAGCAGTTACGGCGACAGGGGGGATTCACCCCTCCACTTT. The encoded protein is CASSYGDRGDSPLHF.

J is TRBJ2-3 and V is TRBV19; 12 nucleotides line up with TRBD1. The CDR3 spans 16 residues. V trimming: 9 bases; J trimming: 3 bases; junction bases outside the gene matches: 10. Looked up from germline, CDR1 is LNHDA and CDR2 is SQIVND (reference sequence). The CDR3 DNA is TGTGCCAGCTCCCGGGACAGGGGGCTACGGACAGATACGCAGTATTTT. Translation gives CASSRDRGLRTDTQYF.

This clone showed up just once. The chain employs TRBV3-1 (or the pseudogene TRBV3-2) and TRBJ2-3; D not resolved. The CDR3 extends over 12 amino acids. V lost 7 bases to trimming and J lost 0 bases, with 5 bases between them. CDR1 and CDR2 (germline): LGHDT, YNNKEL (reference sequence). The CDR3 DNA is TGTGCCAGCAAATCTAGCACAGATACGCAGTATTTT. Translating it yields CASKSSTDTQYF.

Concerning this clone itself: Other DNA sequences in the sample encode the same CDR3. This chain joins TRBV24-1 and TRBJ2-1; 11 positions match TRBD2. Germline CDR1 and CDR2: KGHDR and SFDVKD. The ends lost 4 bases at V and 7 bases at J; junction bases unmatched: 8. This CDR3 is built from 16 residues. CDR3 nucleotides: TGTGCCACCAGTGACCCAACTAGCGGGAGTTATAATGAGCAGTTCTTC. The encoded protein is CATSDPTSGSYNEQFF.

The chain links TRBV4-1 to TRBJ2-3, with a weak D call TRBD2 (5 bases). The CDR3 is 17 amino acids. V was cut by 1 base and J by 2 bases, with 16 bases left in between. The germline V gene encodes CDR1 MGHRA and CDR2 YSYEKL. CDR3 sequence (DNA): TGCGCCAGCAGCCAAGCATGGCGGGCGGTCCTCACAGATACGCAGTATTTT. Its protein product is CASSQAWRAVLTDTQYF.

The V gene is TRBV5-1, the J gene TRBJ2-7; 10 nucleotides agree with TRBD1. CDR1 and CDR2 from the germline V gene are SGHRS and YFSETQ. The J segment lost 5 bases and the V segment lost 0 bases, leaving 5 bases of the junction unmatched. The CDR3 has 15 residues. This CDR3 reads CASSLGQGAPHEQYF. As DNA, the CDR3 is TGCGCCAGCAGCTTGGGACAGGGGGCGCCCCACGAGCAGTACTTC.

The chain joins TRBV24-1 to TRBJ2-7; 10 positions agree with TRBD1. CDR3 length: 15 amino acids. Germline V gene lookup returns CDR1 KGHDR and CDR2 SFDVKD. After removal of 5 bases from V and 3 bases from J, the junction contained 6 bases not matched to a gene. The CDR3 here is CATSGTGTGVYEQYF. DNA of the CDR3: TGTGCCACCAGTGGGACCGGGACAGGGGTCTACGAGCAGTACTTC.

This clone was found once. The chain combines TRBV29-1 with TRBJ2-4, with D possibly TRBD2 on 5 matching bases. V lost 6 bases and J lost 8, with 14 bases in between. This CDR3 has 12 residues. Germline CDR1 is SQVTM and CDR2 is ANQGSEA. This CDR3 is CSVGTVGDIQYF. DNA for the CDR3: TGCAGCGTCGGTACAGTGGGAGACATTCAGTACTTC. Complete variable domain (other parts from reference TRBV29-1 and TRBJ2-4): SAVISQKPSRDICQRGTSLTIQCQVDSQVTMMFWYRQQPGQSLTLIATANQGSEATYESGFVIDKFPISRPNLTFSTLTVSNMSPEDSSIYLCSVGTVGDIQYFGAGTRLSVL.

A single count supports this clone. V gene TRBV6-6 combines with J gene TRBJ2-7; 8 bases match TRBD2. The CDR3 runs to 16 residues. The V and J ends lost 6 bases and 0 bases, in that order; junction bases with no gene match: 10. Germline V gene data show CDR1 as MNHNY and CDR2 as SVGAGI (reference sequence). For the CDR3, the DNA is TGTGCCAGCAGCCTAGAAAGCGGGGGATACTCCTACGAGCAGTACTTC. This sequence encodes CASSLESGGYSYEQYF.

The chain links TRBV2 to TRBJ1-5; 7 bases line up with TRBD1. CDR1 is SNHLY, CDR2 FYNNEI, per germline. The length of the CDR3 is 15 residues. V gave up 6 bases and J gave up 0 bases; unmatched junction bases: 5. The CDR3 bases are TGTGCCAGCAGGAGGGGGCTTAATAGCAATCAGCCCCAGCATTTT. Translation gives CASRRGLNSNQPQHF.

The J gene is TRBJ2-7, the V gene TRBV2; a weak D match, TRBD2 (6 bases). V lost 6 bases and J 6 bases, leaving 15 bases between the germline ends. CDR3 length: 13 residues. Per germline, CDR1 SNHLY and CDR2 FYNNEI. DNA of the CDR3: TGTGCCAGCAGCCGCGGGACCGGCCGCGAGCAGTACTTC. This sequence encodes CASSRGTGREQYF.

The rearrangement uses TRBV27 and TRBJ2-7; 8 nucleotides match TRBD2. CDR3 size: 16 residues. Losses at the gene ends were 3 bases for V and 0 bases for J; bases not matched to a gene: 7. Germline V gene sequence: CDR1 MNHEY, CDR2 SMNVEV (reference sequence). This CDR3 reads CASSFGGAASSYEQYF. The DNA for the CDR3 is TGTGCCAGCAGTTTCGGGGGGGCGGCGAGCTCCTACGAGCAGTACTTC.

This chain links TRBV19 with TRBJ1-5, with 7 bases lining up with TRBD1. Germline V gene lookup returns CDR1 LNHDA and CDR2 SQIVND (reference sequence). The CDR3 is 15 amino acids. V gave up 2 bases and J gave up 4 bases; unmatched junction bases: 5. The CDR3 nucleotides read TGTGCCAGTAGTATACCTGGGACAGAGAATCAGCCCCAGCATTTT. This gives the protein CASSIPGTENQPQHF.

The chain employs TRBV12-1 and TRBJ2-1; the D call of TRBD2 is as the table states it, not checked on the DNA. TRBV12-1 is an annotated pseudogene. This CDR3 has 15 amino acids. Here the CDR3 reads CASSSAGLAHNEQFF. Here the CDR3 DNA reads TGTGCCAGCAGCTCCGCGGGGCTGGCACACAATGAGCAGTTCTTC.

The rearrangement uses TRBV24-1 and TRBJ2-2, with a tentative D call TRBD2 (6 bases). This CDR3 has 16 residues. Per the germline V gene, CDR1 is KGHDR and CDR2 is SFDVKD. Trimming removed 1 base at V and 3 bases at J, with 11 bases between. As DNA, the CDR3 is TGTGCCACCAGTGATTTAGGTGGAGGGGACACCGGGGAGCTGTTTTTT. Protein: CATSDLGGGDTGELFF.

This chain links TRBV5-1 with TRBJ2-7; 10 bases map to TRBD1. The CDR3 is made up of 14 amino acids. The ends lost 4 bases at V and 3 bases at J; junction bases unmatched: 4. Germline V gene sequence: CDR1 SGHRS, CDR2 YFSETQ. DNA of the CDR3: TGCGCCAGCAGCGACCGGGACAGGGGCTACGAGCAGTACTTC. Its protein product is CASSDRDRGYEQYF.

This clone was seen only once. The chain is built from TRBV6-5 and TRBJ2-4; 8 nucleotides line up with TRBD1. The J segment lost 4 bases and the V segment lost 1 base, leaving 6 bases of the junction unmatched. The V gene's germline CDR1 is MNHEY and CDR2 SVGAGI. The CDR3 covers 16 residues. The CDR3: CASSYYAGGAKNIQYF. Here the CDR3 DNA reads TGTGCCAGCAGTTACTACGCAGGGGGCGCTAAAAACATTCAGTACTTC.

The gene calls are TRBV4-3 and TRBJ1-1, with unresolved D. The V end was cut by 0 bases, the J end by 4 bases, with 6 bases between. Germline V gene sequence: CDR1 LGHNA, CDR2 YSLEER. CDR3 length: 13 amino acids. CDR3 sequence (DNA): TGCGCCAGCAGCCAAGATAGGAGCACTGAAGCTTTCTTT. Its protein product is CASSQDRSTEAFF.

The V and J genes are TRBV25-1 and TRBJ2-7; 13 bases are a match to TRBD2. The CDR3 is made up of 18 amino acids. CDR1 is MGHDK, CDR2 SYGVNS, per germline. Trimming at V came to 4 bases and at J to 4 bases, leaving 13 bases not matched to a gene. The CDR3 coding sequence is TGTGCCAGCAGTGGGACTAGCGGGAGAGGAGTAGGGCTTTACGAGCAGTACTTC. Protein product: CASSGTSGRGVGLYEQYF.

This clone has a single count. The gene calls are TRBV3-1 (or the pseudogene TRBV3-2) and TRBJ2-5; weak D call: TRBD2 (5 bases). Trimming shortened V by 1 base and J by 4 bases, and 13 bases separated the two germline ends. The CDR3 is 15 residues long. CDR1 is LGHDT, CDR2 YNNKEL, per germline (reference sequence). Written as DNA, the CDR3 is TGTGCCAGCAGCCAAGTCTCCGGAGAGGGAGAGACCCAGTACTTC. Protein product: CASSQVSGEGETQYF.

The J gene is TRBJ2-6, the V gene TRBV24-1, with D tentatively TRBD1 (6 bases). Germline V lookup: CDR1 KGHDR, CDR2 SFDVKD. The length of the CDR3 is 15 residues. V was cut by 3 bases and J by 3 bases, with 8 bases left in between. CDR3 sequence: CATSDPGVGANVLTF. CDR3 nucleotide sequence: TGTGCCACCAGTGATCCAGGGGTTGGGGCCAACGTCCTGACTTTC.

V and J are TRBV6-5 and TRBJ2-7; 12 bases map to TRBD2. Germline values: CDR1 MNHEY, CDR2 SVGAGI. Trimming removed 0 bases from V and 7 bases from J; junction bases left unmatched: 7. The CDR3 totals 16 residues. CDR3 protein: CASSYSWASGRAEQYF. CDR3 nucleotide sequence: TGTGCCAGCAGTTACTCTTGGGCTAGCGGGAGGGCTGAGCAGTACTTC.

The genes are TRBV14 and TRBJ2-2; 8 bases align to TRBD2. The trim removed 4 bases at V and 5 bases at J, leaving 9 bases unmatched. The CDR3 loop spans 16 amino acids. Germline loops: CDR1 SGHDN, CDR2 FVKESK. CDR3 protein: CASSPSLAGRTGELFF. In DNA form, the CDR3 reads TGTGCCAGCAGCCCCTCCCTAGCGGGCCGGACCGGGGAGCTGTTTTTT.

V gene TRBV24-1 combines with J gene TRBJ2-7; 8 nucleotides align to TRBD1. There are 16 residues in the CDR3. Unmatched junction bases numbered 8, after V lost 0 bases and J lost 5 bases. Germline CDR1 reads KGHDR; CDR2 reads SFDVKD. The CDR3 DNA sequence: TGTGCCACCAGTGATTTGTACCAGGGGGCCGGGGACGAGCAGTACTTC. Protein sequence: CATSDLYQGAGDEQYF.